Presented here are 31 T cell receptor beta chains from one specimen sequenced in a study of cytomegalovirus exposure and HLA in healthy donors. Amplification used 60 Vbeta primers and 13 Jbeta primers. The table came from immunoSEQ multiplex PCR; TCRdb's copy has only in-frame clones and leaves some out. Of 180,000 or so clones detected, just under 80% appear once; the ten largest clones hold 2.5% to 3%. Sequencing used PBMCs. These receptors all stem from a female donor in good health and CMV-seronegative.

The table lists this clone with a few counts. The chain has TRBV7-6 and TRBJ1-5; D uncertain. Per the germline V gene, CDR1 is SGHVS and CDR2 is FNYEAQ. The CDR3 has 13 amino acids. Deletions cut 2 bases from V and 7 bases from J, with 9 bases between. The CDR3 protein is CASSLQVWQPQHF. Written as DNA, the CDR3 is TGTGCCAGCAGCTTACAGGTTTGGCAGCCCCAGCATTTT.

The V and J genes are TRBV7-9 and TRBJ2-1, with a tentative D call TRBD1 (6 bases). Germline assignment: CDR1 SEHNR and CDR2 FQNEAQ (reference sequence). Trimming took off 5 bases at V and 10 bases at J, with 12 bases between the two ends. The CDR3 extends over 12 amino acids. CDR3: CASSIPGTEQFF. For the CDR3, the DNA is TGTGCCAGCAGCATACCCGGGACAGAGCAGTTCTTC.

The rearrangement joins TRBV6-6 to TRBJ1-5, with TRBD1 matching 8 bases. V gave up 7 bases and J gave up 8 bases; unmatched junction bases: 10. This CDR3 is built from 14 residues. The germline CDR1 and CDR2 sequences are MNHNY and SVGAGI (reference sequence). DNA of the CDR3: TGTGCCAGCACAATACGGACAGGGATAGAGCCCCAGCATTTT. It specifies CASTIRTGIEPQHF.

The gene calls are TRBV14 and TRBJ2-7, with D possibly TRBD2 on 6 matching bases. Germline V lookup: CDR1 SGHDN, CDR2 FVKESK. The CDR3 has 16 amino acids. Trimming shortened V by 1 base and J by 0 bases, and 13 bases separated the two germline ends. DNA of the CDR3: TGTGCCAGCAGCCAAGTTGGAGGGAGGCCCTCCTACGAGCAGTACTTC. It is translated as CASSQVGGRPSYEQYF.

The chain couples TRBV30 to TRBJ2-5; D is possibly TRBD2 (7 bases). The end of the DNA is better explained by TRBJ2-7, so the J call may be wrong. The CDR3 runs to 15 residues. Germline CDR1 is GTSNPN and CDR2 is SVGIG (reference sequence). CDR3 sequence: CAWSVPQGGSYEQYF. The CDR3 bases are TGTGCCTGGAGTGTACCACAGGGAGGGTCCTACGAGCAGTACTTC.

The chain uses TRBV6-6 and TRBJ2-7; 9 nucleotides line up with TRBD1. There are 14 residues in the CDR3. Trimming removed 6 bases from V and 4 bases from J; junction bases left unmatched: 7. Germline V CDR1 and CDR2: MNHNY, SVGAGI (reference sequence). CDR3 sequence: CASSYRDRDYEQYF. Here the CDR3 DNA reads TGTGCCAGCAGCTACCGGGACAGGGATTACGAGCAGTACTTC.

J is TRBJ2-7 and V is TRBV28; D perhaps matches TRBD2 (5 bases). V lost 6 bases to trimming and J lost 6 bases, with 12 bases between them. Germline V gives CDR1 MDHEN, CDR2 SYDVKM. The CDR3 spans 12 residues. CDR3 nucleotide sequence: TGTGCCAGCAGAGGACTCCCTACCGAGCAGTACTTC. It translates to CASRGLPTEQYF.

The DNA for the CDR3 is TGTGCCAGCAGCTTCAGACCAAGCGCGGTTGAATTTGGCTACACCTTC. Translating gives CASSFRPSAVEFGYTF. J is TRBJ1-2 and V is TRBV7-9; D not resolved. Trimming stripped 3 bases from V and 7 bases from J, with 21 bases between. CDR3 length: 16 residues. Germline-derived CDR1 and CDR2 are SEHNR and FQNEAQ (reference sequence).

This sequence joins TRBV27 and TRBJ2-7, with 10 nucleotides matching TRBD2. J was trimmed by 7 bases and V by 1 base; bases with no gene match: 7. CDR1 and CDR2 from the germline V gene are MNHEY and SMNVEV (reference sequence). This CDR3 spans 15 amino acids. The CDR3 reads CASSLFTSGKGEQYF. In DNA, the CDR3 is TGTGCCAGCAGTTTATTTACTAGCGGGAAGGGGGAGCAGTACTTC.

The chain is built from TRBV28 and TRBJ1-4, with a tentative D call TRBD1 (5 bases). This CDR3 has 13 residues. Germline CDR1 is MDHEN and CDR2 is SYDVKM. V gave up 5 bases and J gave up 10 bases, with 14 bases separating them. CDR3 sequence: CASSNRQGGKLFF. In DNA form, the CDR3 reads TGTGCCAGCAGTAACAGGCAGGGAGGAAAACTGTTTTTT.

The V call is TRBV5-1, the J call TRBJ1-1, with 8 bases identical to TRBD1. Germline CDR1 reads SGHRS; CDR2 reads YFSETQ. This CDR3 is 15 amino acids long. The junction had 2 bases not matched to a gene; V was cut back by 0 bases and J by 1 base. The CDR3 region has the DNA TGCGCCAGCAGCTTGGGACAGGGGACGAACACTGAAGCTTTCTTT. Protein sequence: CASSLGQGTNTEAFF.

This chain connects TRBV6-5 to TRBJ2-1, with 12 bases matching TRBD2. Per the germline V gene, CDR1 is MNHEY and CDR2 is SVGAGI. The CDR3 totals 15 residues. V lost 5 bases to trimming and J lost 10 bases; unmatched junction nucleotides: 9. The CDR3 protein is CASSKPGLAGGEQFF. For the CDR3, the DNA is TGTGCCAGCAGTAAACCGGGACTAGCGGGTGGCGAGCAGTTCTTC.

The gene calls are TRBV4-1 and TRBJ1-6; the D is unclear. V shed 1 base and J shed 8 bases, with 6 bases lying between them. The CDR3 is made up of 13 amino acids. From germline, CDR1 is MGHRA and CDR2 YSYEKL. The CDR3 loop reads CASSQVPDSPLHF. The CDR3 region has the DNA TGCGCCAGCAGCCAAGTCCCGGATTCACCCCTCCACTTT.

The chain recombines TRBV11-2 with TRBJ1-4, with 9 bases matching TRBD1. The V gene end was trimmed by 5 bases and the J gene end by 7 bases; junction bases not matched to a gene: 5. The length of the CDR3 is 14 residues. Germline CDR1 SGHAT, CDR2 FQNNGV. Written as DNA, the CDR3 is TGTGCCAGCAGCCTACAGGGGGCGACTGAAAAACTGTTTTTT. Its translation is CASSLQGATEKLFF.

This chain uses TRBV5-1 with TRBJ2-3; TRBD2 agrees at 11 bases. The V gene end was trimmed by 4 bases and the J gene end by 1 base; junction bases not matched to a gene: 8. Germline lookup yields CDR1 SGHRS and CDR2 YFSETQ. The CDR3 length is 17 residues. CDR3 protein: CASSPLAGGPGTDTQYF. The CDR3 nucleotides are TGCGCCAGCAGCCCATTAGCGGGGGGGCCCGGCACAGATACGCAGTATTTT.

The chain employs TRBV29-1 and TRBJ2-7; perhaps TRBD1 as D (6 bases). With 5 bases removed from V and 2 bases from J, the gap between germline ends came to 7 bases. The length of the CDR3 is 11 residues. Germline values: CDR1 SQVTM, CDR2 ANQGSEA. CDR3: CSVQGPYEQYF. CDR3 in DNA: TGCAGCGTTCAGGGGCCCTACGAGCAGTACTTC.

J is TRBJ1-5 and V is TRBV19; the D gene is possibly TRBD1 (6 bases). V was shortened by 3 bases and J by 6 bases, with 12 bases between the two germline ends. The germline gives CDR1 LNHDA, CDR2 SQIVND (reference sequence). This CDR3 spans 14 amino acids. CDR3 DNA sequence: TGTGCCAGTAGTATTTTACAGGGCGTTCAGCCCCAGCATTTT. Its protein is CASSILQGVQPQHF.

This clone was counted ten times or more. This sequence joins TRBV19 and TRBJ1-6; D is perhaps TRBD1 (5 bases). V was trimmed by 9 bases and J by 9 bases, leaving 15 bases between them. Germline loops: CDR1 LNHDA, CDR2 SQIVND (reference sequence). The length of the CDR3 is 13 residues. DNA of the CDR3: TGTGCCAGCTGCCCAGGGAATGGTTCACCCCTCCACTTT. It codes for CASCPGNGSPLHF. Filled out from reference TRBV19 and TRBJ1-6, the complete variable domain reads DGGITQSPKYLFRKEGQNVTLSCEQNLNHDAMYWYRQDPGQGLRLIYYSQIVNDFQKGDIAEGYSVSREKKESFPLTVTSAQKNPTAFYLCASCPGNGSPLHFGNGTRLTVT.

This sequence joins TRBV7-3 and TRBJ2-5; weak D call: TRBD2 (6 bases). Germline assignment: CDR1 SGHTA and CDR2 FQGTGA. The ends were cut back, 0 bases at V and 2 bases at J, with 10 bases in the middle. The CDR3 is made up of 15 amino acids. The CDR3 loop reads CASSLTSGLQETQYF. The CDR3, as DNA: TGTGCCAGCAGCTTAACTAGCGGACTACAAGAGACCCAGTACTTC.

The chain joins TRBV5-1 to TRBJ2-1; possible D gene TRBD2, 5 bases. This CDR3 is built from 15 residues. Trimming cost V 3 bases and J 8 bases, with 18 bases left between them. Germline CDR1 and CDR2: SGHRS and YFSETQ. The CDR3 loop is CASSYLAGGSDEQFF. In nucleotides, the CDR3 is TGCGCCAGCAGCTACCTAGCTGGAGGCTCGGATGAGCAGTTCTTC.

V gene TRBV9 combines with J gene TRBJ2-1; 10 bases are a match to TRBD1. V shed 3 bases and J 7 bases; nucleotides not matched to a gene: 13. CDR1 is SGDLS and CDR2 is YYNGEE in the germline V gene. The CDR3 loop spans 17 amino acids. The CDR3 loop reads CASSGSAGTGVVNEQFF. The CDR3 nucleotides are TGTGCCAGCAGCGGGTCCGCCGGGACAGGGGTTGTGAATGAGCAGTTCTTC.

The rearrangement uses TRBV18 and TRBJ1-2, with a possible D match to TRBD1 (6 bases). The ends were cut back, 3 bases at V and 4 bases at J, with 15 bases in the middle. The germline gives CDR1 KGHSH, CDR2 LQKENI. The CDR3 has 15 amino acids. The CDR3 region is CASSPGGAPIYGYTF. CDR3 nucleotides: TGTGCCAGCTCACCGGGGGGGGCTCCAATCTATGGCTACACCTTC.

This sequence joins TRBV6-6 and TRBJ2-3; the match to TRBD1 covers 7 bases. V was clipped by 6 bases and J by 12 bases; unmatched bases: 12. This CDR3 spans 13 amino acids. Germline CDR1 is MNHNY and CDR2 is SVGAGI (reference sequence). DNA of the CDR3: TGTGCCAGCAGAGGGACAGAAGTTGGGTTTCAGTATTTT. This encodes CASRGTEVGFQYF.

The chain links TRBV11-1 to TRBJ2-3; no clear D gene. Between the trimmed V and J ends, which lost 1 base and 6 bases, there was a span of 8 bases. Germline-derived CDR1 and CDR2 are SGHAT and FQDESV (reference sequence). This CDR3 has 13 amino acids. The CDR3 sequence: CASSLGIFDTQYF. CDR3 DNA sequence: TGTGCCAGCAGCTTAGGTATTTTCGATACGCAGTATTTT.

The chain combines TRBV5-5 with TRBJ2-2; TRBD2 agrees at 13 bases. Germline V lookup: CDR1 SGHKS, CDR2 YYEKEE (reference sequence). Trimming cost V 5 bases and J 4 bases; bases outside gene matches: 5. The length of the CDR3 is 16 residues. The CDR3 DNA sequence: TGTGCCAGCAGGCGTACTAGCGGGGGGGGCACCGGGGAGCTGTTTTTT. This encodes CASRRTSGGGTGELFF. Full variable domain (remainder filled in from reference TRBV5-5 and TRBJ2-2): DAGVTQSPTHLIKTRGQQVTLRCSPISGHKSVSWYQQVLGQGPQFIFQYYEKEERGRGNFPDRFSARQFPNYSSELNVNALLLGDSALYLCASRRTSGGGTGELFFGEGSRLTVL.

V usage is TRBV20-1 and J usage is TRBJ1-3; D uncertain. The CDR3 is 11 residues long. From germline, CDR1 is DFQATT and CDR2 SNEGSKA (reference sequence). With 3 bases removed from V and 2 bases from J, the gap between germline ends came to 2 bases. CDR3 sequence reads: CSASTGNTIYF. The CDR3 region has the DNA TGCAGTGCTAGTACTGGAAACACCATATATTTT.

The chain joins TRBV6-1 to TRBJ1-5; 7 positions agree with TRBD1. The CDR3 length is 14 residues. After removal of 6 bases from V and 6 bases from J, the junction contained 8 bases not matched to a gene. Germline V gives CDR1 MNHNS, CDR2 SASEGT. The CDR3 bases are TGTGCCAGCAGCGGGACAGTGGGTGGTCAGCCCCAGCATTTT. This encodes CASSGTVGGQPQHF.

The chain combines TRBV29-1 with TRBJ2-7; 7 bases agree with TRBD1. V shed 5 bases, J shed 3 bases, and the junction held 4 bases outside the gene matches. CDR1 and CDR2 from the germline V gene are SQVTM and ANQGSEA. CDR3 length equals 12 residues. For the CDR3, the DNA is TGCAGCGTTCCTGGGGACAGCTACGAGCAGTACTTC. It encodes CSVPGDSYEQYF.

This chain links TRBV28 with TRBJ2-1; D may be TRBD2 (6 bases). The CDR3 consists of 21 residues. V lost 5 bases and J 0 bases, leaving 29 bases between the germline ends. Germline V gives CDR1 MDHEN, CDR2 SYDVKM. The CDR3 here is CASSPSELGLLHASSYNEQFF. Here the CDR3 DNA reads TGTGCCAGCAGTCCCTCGGAGTTGGGACTTCTACACGCTAGCTCCTACAATGAGCAGTTCTTC.

V usage is TRBV11-2 and J usage is TRBJ1-1, with D perhaps TRBD1 (6 bases). Trimming took 2 bases from V and 6 from J, leaving 10 bases between them. The CDR3 runs 13 residues. The germline V gene encodes CDR1 SGHAT and CDR2 FQNNGV. CDR3 amino acids: CASSLQGSAEAFF. CDR3 in DNA: TGTGCCAGCAGCTTACAGGGGTCGGCTGAAGCTTTCTTT.

This clone was recorded only once. The chain recombines TRBV30 with TRBJ2-5; possibly TRBD2 for D (6 bases). The J call could be wrong; TRBJ2-7 is a better fit for the DNA end. Per the germline V gene, CDR1 is GTSNPN and CDR2 is SVGIG (reference sequence). CDR3 length: 14 residues. As DNA, the CDR3 is TGTGCCTGGATAGGCCACATAGGGAGGTACGAGCAGTACTTC. Translating it yields CAWIGHIGRYEQYF.